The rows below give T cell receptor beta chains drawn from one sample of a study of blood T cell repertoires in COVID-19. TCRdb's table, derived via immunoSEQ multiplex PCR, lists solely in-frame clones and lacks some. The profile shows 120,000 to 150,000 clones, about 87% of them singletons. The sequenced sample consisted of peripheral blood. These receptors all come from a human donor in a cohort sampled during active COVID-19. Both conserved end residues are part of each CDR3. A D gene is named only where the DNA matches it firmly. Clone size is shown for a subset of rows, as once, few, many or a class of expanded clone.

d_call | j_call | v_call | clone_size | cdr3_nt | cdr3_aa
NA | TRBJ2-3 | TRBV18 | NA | TGTGCCAGCTCACCACCGGCTCGAAGCACAGATACGCAGTATTTT | CASSPPARSTDTQYF
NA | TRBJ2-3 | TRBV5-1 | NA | TGCGCCAGCAGCCCGTCTATGACAGATACGCAGTATTTT | CASSPSMTDTQYF
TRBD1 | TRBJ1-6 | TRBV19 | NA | TGTGCCAGTAGTCCAGGGGACAGGGGCAATTATTCACCCCTCCACTTT | CASSPGDRGNYSPLHF
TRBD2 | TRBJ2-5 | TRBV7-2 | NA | TGTGCCAGCAGCTTAGCGAGGACTAGCGTACAAGAGACCCAGTACTTC | CASSLARTSVQETQYF
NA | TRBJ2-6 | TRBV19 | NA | TGTGCCAGTAGTCCAAGCAGGGTAGCTGGGGCCAACGTCCTGACTTTC | CASSPSRVAGANVLTF
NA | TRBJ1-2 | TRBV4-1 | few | TGCGCCAGCAAAACCTCAGGGGCGTCTAACTATGGCTACACCTTC | CASKTSGASNYGYTF
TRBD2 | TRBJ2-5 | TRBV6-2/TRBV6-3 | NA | TGTGCCAGCAGTTTCGGGGGAGGGGAGACCCAGTACTTC | CASSFGGGETQYF
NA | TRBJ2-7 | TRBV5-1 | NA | TGCGCCAGCAGCTTGGCCGGACCGGGGGAAGGCGAGCAGTACTTC | CASSLAGPGEGEQYF
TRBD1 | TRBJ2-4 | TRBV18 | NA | TGTGCCAGCTCACCTCCGGGACAGGGGAAGGGAAACATTCAGTACTTC | CASSPPGQGKGNIQYF
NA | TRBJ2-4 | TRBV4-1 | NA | TGCGCCAGCAGCCAAGGTGGACAGACGGACATTCAGTACTTC | CASSQGGQTDIQYF
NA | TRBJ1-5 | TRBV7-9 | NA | TGTGCCAGCAGCCTTCTGGAGAATCAGCCCCAGCATTTT | CASSLLENQPQHF
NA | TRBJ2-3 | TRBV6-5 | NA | TGTGCCAGCAGTTCCCCCAGATCAGATACGCAGTATTTT | CASSSPRSDTQYF
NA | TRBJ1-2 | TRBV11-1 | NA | TGTGCCAGCAGCCGGGATTCAGCTAACTATGGCTACACCTTC | CASSRDSANYGYTF
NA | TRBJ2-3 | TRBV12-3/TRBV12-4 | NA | TGTGCCAGCAAGGGAGGTACGCAGTATTTT | CASKGGTQYF
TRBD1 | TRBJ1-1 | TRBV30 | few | TGTGCCTGGAGTGTACAGGGGTACACTGAAGCTTTCTTT | CAWSVQGYTEAFF
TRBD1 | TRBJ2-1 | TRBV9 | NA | TGTGCCAGCAGTGTCGGACAGGGGATCTACAATGAGCAGTTCTTC | CASSVGQGIYNEQFF
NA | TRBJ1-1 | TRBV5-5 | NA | TGTGCCAGCAGTCGGGGGGATCCGCTTCTCCCTAAAGCTTTCTTT | CASSRGDPLLPKAFF
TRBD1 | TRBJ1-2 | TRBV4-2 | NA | TGTGCCAGCAGCCAAGATCTAGTGGGACAGGGGGTGAGTGGCTACACCTTC | CASSQDLVGQGVSGYTF
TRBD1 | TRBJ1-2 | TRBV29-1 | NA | TGCAGCGTTAGGACAGGGGTGGGTGGCTACACCTTC | CSVRTGVGGYTF
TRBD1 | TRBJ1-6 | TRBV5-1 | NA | TGCGCCAGCAGCTTGGGTGGACAGGGCTCACCCCTCCACTTT | CASSLGGQGSPLHF
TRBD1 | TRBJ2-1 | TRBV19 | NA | TGTGCCAGTAGTATGTCAGGGGGCAATGAGCAGTTCTTC | CASSMSGGNEQFF
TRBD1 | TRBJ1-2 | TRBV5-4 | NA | TGTGCCAGCAGCTCGGGACAGTTTAACTATGGCTACACCTTC | CASSSGQFNYGYTF
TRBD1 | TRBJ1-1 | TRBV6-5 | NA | TGTGCCAGCAGTTACTCAAGGGGGCGCTTAGCTTTCTTT | CASSYSRGRLAFF
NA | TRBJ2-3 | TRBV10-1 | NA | TGCGCCAGTGGGCGGCAGGGGGACTCAGATACGCAGTATTTT | CASGRQGDSDTQYF
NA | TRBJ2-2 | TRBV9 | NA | TGTGCCAGCAGCGTAGGTGCCAGGGGATACACCGGGGAGCTGTTTTTT | CASSVGARGYTGELFF
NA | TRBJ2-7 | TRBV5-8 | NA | TGTGCCAGCAGCCTTCCTCTAGGAGTGGAGGGTCCCTACGAGCAGTACTTC | CASSLPLGVEGPYEQYF
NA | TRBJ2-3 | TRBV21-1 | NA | TGTGCCAGCAGCCCCCGGGCGCGGGGGAAAACCACAGATACGCAGTATTTT | CASSPRARGKTTDTQYF
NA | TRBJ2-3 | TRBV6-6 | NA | TGTGCCAGCAGTCACACAGGGATACGCACAGATACGCAGTATTTT | CASSHTGIRTDTQYF
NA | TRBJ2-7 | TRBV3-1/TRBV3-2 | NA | TGTGCCAGCAGCCAATCCGGTAGCGGTAACGAGCAGTACTTC | CASSQSGSGNEQYF
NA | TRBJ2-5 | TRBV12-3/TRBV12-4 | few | TGTGCCAGCAGGAGACTAGTCGAAGAGACCCAGTACTTC | CASRRLVEETQYF
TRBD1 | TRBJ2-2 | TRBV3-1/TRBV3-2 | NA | TGTGCCAGCAGCCGCACAGGGGCCGCCGGGGAGCTGTTTTTT | CASSRTGAAGELFF
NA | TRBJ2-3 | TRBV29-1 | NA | TGCAGCGTTGAACGGGTCCTCACAGATACGCAGTATTTT | CSVERVLTDTQYF
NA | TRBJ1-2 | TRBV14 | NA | TGTGCCAGCAGCCAAGATTTGCCAGGGAGGGATGGCTACACCTTC | CASSQDLPGRDGYTF
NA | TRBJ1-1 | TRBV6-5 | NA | TGTGCCAGCACTCCTTCTGTGACTGAAGCTTTCTTT | CASTPSVTEAFF
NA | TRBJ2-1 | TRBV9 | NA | TGTGCCAGCAGCGTAGTCGGTCGAGGGGGCTACAATGAGCAGTTCTTC | CASSVVGRGGYNEQFF
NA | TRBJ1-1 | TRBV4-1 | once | TGCGCCAGCAGCCAAGACAGGGGCTTCACTGAAGCTTTCTTT | CASSQDRGFTEAFF
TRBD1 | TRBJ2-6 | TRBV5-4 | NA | TGTGCCAGCAGCTCACAGGGGGCAGGGGCCAACGTCCTGACTTTC | CASSSQGAGANVLTF
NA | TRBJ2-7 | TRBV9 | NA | TGTGCCAGCGGTTCCGGGTTCCCCTACGAGCAGTACTTC | CASGSGFPYEQYF
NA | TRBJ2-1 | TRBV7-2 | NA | TGTGCCAGCAGCCTCAGGGTTTACAATGAGCAGTTCTTC | CASSLRVYNEQFF
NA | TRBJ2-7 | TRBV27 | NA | TGTGCCAGCAGTCCCCCCCACAACCCCTACGAGCAGTACTTC | CASSPPHNPYEQYF
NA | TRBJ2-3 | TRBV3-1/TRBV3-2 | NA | TGTGCCAGCAGCATAGCTCGGGACTCCTGGAGAGGAACAGATACGCAGTATTTT | CASSIARDSWRGTDTQYF
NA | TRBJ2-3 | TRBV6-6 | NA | TGTGCCAGCAGTTCCTACAGGGTTGGGACAGATACGCAGTATTTT | CASSSYRVGTDTQYF
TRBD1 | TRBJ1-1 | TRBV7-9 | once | TGTGCCAGCAGCTTAGAATCAGGGGGCACTGAAGCTTTCTTT | CASSLESGGTEAFF
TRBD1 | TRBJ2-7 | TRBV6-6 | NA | TGTGCCAGCACTACAGGGGACCCAACCTACGAGCAGTACTTC | CASTTGDPTYEQYF
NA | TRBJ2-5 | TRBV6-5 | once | TGTGCCAGCAGTTCCCCCACAGGGAATCAAGAGACCCAGTACTTC | CASSSPTGNQETQYF
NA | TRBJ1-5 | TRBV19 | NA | TGTGCCAGTAGTCTCGGTGGGGCAGCCAATAGCAATCAGCCCCAGCATTTT | CASSLGGAANSNQPQHF
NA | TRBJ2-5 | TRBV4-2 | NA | TGTGCCAGCAGCCAAGAGGGACTCCAAGAGACCCAGTACTTC | CASSQEGLQETQYF
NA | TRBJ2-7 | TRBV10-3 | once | TGTGCCATCAGCAACCAGGGGACCTACGAGCAGTACTTC | CAISNQGTYEQYF
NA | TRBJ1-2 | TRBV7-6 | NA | TGTGCCAGCAGCTTCGGCGGTTATGGCTACACCTTC | CASSFGGYGYTF